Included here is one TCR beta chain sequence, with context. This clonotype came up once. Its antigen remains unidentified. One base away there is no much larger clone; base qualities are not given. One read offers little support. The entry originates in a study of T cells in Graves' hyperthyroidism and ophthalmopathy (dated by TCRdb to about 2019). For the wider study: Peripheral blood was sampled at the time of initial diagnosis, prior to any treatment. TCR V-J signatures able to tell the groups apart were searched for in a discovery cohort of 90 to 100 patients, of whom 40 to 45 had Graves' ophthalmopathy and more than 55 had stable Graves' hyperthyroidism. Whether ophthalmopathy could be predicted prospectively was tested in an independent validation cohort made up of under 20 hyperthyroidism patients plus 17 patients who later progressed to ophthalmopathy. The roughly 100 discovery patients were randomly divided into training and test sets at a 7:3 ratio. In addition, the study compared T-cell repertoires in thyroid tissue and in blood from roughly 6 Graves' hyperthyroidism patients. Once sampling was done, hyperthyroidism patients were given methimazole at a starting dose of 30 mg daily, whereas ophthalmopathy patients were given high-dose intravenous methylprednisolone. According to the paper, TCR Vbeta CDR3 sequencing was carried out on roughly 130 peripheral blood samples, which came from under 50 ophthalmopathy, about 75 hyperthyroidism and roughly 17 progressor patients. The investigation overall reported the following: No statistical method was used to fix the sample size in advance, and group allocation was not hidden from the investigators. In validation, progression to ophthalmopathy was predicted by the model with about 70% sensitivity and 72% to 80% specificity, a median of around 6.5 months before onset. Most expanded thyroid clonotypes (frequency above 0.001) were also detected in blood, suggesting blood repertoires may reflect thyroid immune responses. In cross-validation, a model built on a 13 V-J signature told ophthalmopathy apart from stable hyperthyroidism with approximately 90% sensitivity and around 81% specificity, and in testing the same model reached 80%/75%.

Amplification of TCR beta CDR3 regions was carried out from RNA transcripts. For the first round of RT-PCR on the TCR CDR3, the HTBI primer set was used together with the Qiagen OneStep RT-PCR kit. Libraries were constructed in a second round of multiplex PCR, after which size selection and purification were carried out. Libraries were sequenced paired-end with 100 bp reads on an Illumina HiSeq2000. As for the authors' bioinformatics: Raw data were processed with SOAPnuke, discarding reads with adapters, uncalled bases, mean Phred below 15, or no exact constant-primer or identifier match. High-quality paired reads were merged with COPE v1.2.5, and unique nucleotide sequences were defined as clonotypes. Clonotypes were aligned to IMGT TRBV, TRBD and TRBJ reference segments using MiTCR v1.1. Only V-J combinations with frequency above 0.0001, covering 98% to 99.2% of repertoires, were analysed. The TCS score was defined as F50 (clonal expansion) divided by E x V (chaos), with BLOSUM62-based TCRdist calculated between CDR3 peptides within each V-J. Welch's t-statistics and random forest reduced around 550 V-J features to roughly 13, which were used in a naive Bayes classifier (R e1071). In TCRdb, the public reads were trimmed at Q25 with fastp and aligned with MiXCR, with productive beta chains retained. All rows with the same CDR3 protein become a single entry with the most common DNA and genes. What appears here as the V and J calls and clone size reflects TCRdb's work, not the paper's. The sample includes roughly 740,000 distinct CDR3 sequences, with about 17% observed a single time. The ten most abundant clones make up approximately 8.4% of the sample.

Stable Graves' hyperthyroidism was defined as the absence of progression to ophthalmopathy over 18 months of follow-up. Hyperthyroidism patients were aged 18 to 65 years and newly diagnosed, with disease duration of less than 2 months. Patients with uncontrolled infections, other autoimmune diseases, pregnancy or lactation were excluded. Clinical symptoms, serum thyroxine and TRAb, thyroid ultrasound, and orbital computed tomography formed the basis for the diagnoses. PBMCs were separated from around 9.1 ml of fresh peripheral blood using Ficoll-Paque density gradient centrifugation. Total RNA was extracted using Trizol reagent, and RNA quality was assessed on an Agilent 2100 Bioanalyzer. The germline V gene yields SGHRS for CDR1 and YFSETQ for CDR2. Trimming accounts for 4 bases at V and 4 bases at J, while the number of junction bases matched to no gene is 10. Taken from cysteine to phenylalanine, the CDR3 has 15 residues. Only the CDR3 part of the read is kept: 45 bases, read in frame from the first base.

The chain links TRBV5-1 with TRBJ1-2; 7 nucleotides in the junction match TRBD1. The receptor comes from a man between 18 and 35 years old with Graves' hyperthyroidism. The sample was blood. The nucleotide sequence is TGCGCCAGCAGCCTGGAGGTCGGGACAGCCTATGGCTACACCTTC. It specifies CASSLEVGTAYGYTF.